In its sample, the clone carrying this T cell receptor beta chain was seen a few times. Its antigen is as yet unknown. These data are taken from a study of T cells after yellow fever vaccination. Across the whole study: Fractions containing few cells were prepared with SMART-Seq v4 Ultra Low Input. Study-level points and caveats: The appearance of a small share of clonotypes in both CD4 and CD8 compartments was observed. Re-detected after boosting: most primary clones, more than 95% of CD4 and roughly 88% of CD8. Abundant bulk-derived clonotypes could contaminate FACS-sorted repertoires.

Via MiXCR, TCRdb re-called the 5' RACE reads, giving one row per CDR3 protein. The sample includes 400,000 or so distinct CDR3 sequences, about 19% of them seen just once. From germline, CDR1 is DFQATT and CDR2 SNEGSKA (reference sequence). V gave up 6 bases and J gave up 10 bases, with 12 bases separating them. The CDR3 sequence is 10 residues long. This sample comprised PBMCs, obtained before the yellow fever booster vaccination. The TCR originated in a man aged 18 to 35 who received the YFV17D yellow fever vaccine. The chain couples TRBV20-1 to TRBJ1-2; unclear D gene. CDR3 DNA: TGCAGTGCCGGCGAGTACGCCTACACCTTC. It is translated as CSAGEYAYTF.